What follows are 20 T cell receptor beta chains derived from one specimen sequenced in a study of blood T cells in healthy people across ages. Next came a second PCR, run for about 6 to 12 cycles, which used a sample-barcoded 5' primer along with a J-beta primer mix. Via MiXCR, TCRdb re-called the 5' RACE reads, giving one row per CDR3 protein. The sample holds about 730,000 distinct CDR3 sequences, around 40% seen once. Sequencing was done on a sample of blood. The receptors stem from an older woman in good health.

This clonotype appeared a few times. The chain is built from TRBV5-1 and TRBJ1-5; D remains unclear. Trimming pared 0 bases from V and 2 bases from J, leaving 6 bases between. Germline V gene data show CDR1 as SGHRS and CDR2 as YFSETQ. CDR3 length: 14 residues. CDR3 bases: TGCGCCAGCAGCTTGGGTTCGGGCAATCAGCCCCAGCATTTT. The encoded protein is CASSLGSGNQPQHF.

In the case of this clonotype: A much bigger clone sits one base away, suggesting this may be a read error. This chain links TRBV4-3 with TRBJ2-7; TRBD2 might be the D (5 bases). CDR1 and CDR2 (germline): LGHNA, YSLEER. The CDR3 contains 13 residues. The CDR3 coding sequence is TGCGCCGGCAGCCAAGAGGGTTTGAGTGAGCAGTACTTC. Translating it yields CAGSQEGLSEQYF.

The CDR3 DNA sequence: TGCAGCGCCCAGGGACTTCTCTCCTACAATGAGCAGTACTTC. Protein product: CSAQGLLSYNEQYF. This chain uses TRBV29-1 with TRBJ2-7; D is perhaps TRBD2 (6 bases). This CDR3 comprises 14 residues. Germline V CDR1 and CDR2: SQVTM, ANQGSEA. V was clipped by 7 bases and J by 7 bases, with 23 bases between them.

With regard to this clonotype: Mismatch with germline at one junction end may stem from a read error. The J gene is TRBJ2-3, the V gene TRBV6-2 or TRBV6-3; 10 bases agree with TRBD1. CDR1 is MNHEY and CDR2 is SVGEGT in the germline V gene. This CDR3 comprises 15 residues. The CDR3 loop reads CASGYGTGAPDTQYF. For the CDR3, the DNA is TGTGCCAGCGGTTACGGGACAGGGGCCCCAGATACGCAGTATTTT.

A remark on this clonotype: The junction and the germline gene differ at one end; a read error may be behind it. The genes are TRBV20-1 and TRBJ2-3; tentatively, D is TRBD2 (7 bases). CDR1 and CDR2 (germline): DFQATT, SNEGSKA (reference sequence). The CDR3 totals 14 residues. DNA for the CDR3: TGCAGTGCTAGGCGTGGGGGGGCCACAGATACGCGGTATTTT. It specifies CSARRGGATDTRYF.

This rearrangement joins TRBV20-1 to TRBJ1-1; TRBD1 matches at 7 bases. The CDR3 length is 12 residues. The junction had 5 bases not matched to a gene; V was cut back by 5 bases and J by 5 bases. Germline-derived CDR1 and CDR2 are DFQATT and SNEGSKA (reference sequence). CDR3 residues: CSAGDSRTEAFF. Written as DNA, the CDR3 is TGCAGTGCTGGGGACAGCAGGACTGAAGCTTTCTTT.

A word on this clonotype: A much bigger clone sits one base away, suggesting this may be a read error. This chain uses TRBV5-1 with TRBJ1-4; 8 positions agree with TRBD1. The CDR3 extends over 17 amino acids. The V gene end was trimmed by 4 bases and the J gene end by 7 bases; junction bases not matched to a gene: 15. The germline gives CDR1 SGHRS, CDR2 YFSETQ. For the CDR3, the DNA is TGCGCCAGCAGCCGTGGCCTTAGCAGGGGGCGCTTTGAAAAACTGTTTTTT. It is translated as CASSRGLSRGRFEKLFF.

The chain carries TRBV5-1 and TRBJ2-2; 14 positions agree with TRBD2. CDR1 SGHRS and CDR2 YFSETQ come from the germline V gene. The junction had 2 bases not matched to a gene; V was cut back by 3 bases and J by 7 bases. This CDR3 has 15 amino acids. The CDR3 nucleotides read TGCGCCAGCAGCTCGGGACTAGCGGGAGACGGGGAGCTGTTTTTT. Translating gives CASSSGLAGDGELFF.

The chain employs TRBV30 and TRBJ2-1; 7 bases are shared with TRBD1. CDR1 and CDR2 from the germline V gene are GTSNPN and SVGIG (reference sequence). This CDR3 is 14 amino acids long. The trim removed 1 base at V and 10 bases at J, leaving 10 bases unmatched. The CDR3 sequence: CAWSAGGPAAEQFF. The DNA of the CDR3 is TGTGCCTGGAGTGCAGGGGGACCGGCAGCCGAGCAGTTCTTC.

The genes are TRBV12-3 or TRBV12-4 and TRBJ1-6; D is ambiguous. The CDR3 has 16 residues. V was shortened by 6 bases and J by 5 bases, with 17 bases between the two germline ends. The CDR3 reads CASSREGFGHNSPLHF. The DNA for the CDR3 is TGTGCCAGCAGCCGAGAGGGATTCGGCCATAATTCACCCCTCCACTTT.

The chain carries TRBV20-1 and TRBJ2-5, with 8 bases fitting TRBD2. Germline lookup yields CDR1 DFQATT and CDR2 SNEGSKA (reference sequence). The junction had 10 bases not matched to a gene; V was cut back by 7 bases and J by 3 bases. This CDR3 comprises 14 residues. CDR3 sequence (DNA): TGCAGTGGTGCCCCACTAGCGGAAAAAGAGACCCAGTACTTC. It translates to CSGAPLAEKETQYF.

Comment on this clonotype: Germline is not matched at one junction end, which may reflect a read error. The rearrangement uses TRBV28 and TRBJ2-1; 13 positions agree with TRBD2. The CDR3 totals 17 residues. Germline V gene sequence: CDR1 MDHEN, CDR2 SYDVKM. The CDR3 DNA sequence: TGTGCCTGCAGTTTCGAACTAGCGGGAGGGCCGTTCAATGAGCAGTTCTTC. Translating gives CACSFELAGGPFNEQFF. Variable domain in full (rest from reference TRBV28 and TRBJ2-1): DVKVTQSSRYLVKRTGEKVFLECVQDMDHENMFWYRQDPGLGLRLIYFSYDVKMKEKGDIPEGYSVSREKKERFSLILESASTNQTSMYLCACSFELAGGPFNEQFFGPGTRLTVL.

In regard to this clonotype: Sequence at one end of the junction differs from germline and may be a read error. The rearrangement joins TRBV10-3 to TRBJ1-4; 7 nucleotides match TRBD1. Germline V CDR1 and CDR2: ENHRY, SYGVKD. The CDR3 covers 15 residues. CDR3 in amino acids: CAISESTGANEELFF. The CDR3 DNA follows: TGTGCCATCAGTGAGTCCACAGGGGCTAATGAAGAACTGTTTTTT.

The V call is TRBV18, the J call TRBJ1-4; 7 positions agree with TRBD1. With 5 bases clipped from V and 5 bases from J, the junction kept 8 bases outside the gene matches. The CDR3 sequence is 15 residues long. Germline CDR1 is KGHSH and CDR2 is LQKENI. The chain's CDR3 is CASSEPGQRNEKLFF. The DNA of the CDR3 is TGTGCCAGCTCAGAACCGGGACAGCGAAATGAAAAACTGTTTTTT. Looking up the rest from reference TRBV18 and TRBJ1-4 gives the full variable domain: NAGVMQNPRHLVRRRGQEARLRCSPMKGHSHVYWYRQLPEEGLKFMVYLQKENIIDESGMPKERFSAEFPKEGPSILRIQQVVRGDSAAYFCASSEPGQRNEKLFFGSGTQLSVL.

The genes are TRBV6-1 and TRBJ1-5, with 7 bases fitting TRBD1. The CDR3 has 16 amino acids. Germline V lookup: CDR1 MNHNS, CDR2 SASEGT. The junction had 10 bases not matched to a gene; V was cut back by 8 bases and J by 0 bases. CDR3 in amino acids: CASCRDSPYSNQPQHF. The CDR3 DNA follows: TGTGCCAGCTGTCGGGACAGCCCGTATAGCAATCAGCCCCAGCATTTT.

This clonotype was detected only a few times. The rearrangement uses TRBV7-2 and TRBJ1-4; D ambiguous. With 4 bases removed from V and 3 bases from J, the gap between germline ends came to 12 bases. The CDR3 runs 15 residues. Germline lookup yields CDR1 SGHTA and CDR2 FQGNSA. CDR3 bases: TGTGCCAGCAGCTCCCGGACGGATCCTAATGAAAAACTGTTTTTT. This codes for CASSSRTDPNEKLFF.

With respect to this clonotype: Possible read error: a much larger clone is one base away. The gene calls are TRBV12-3 or TRBV12-4 and TRBJ2-4; no reliable D call. This CDR3 comprises 15 residues. Trimming cost V 1 base and J 13 bases, with 20 bases left between them. In DNA form, the CDR3 reads TGTGCCAGCAGTTTAGTAAGGGCCACCTACAATGAGCAGTACTTC. Translation gives CASSLVRATYNEQYF.

This clonotype was recorded a few times. The rearrangement uses TRBV20-1 and TRBJ2-7, with D hard to call. V was cut by 2 bases and J by 6 bases, with 14 bases left in between. Germline assignment: CDR1 DFQATT and CDR2 SNEGSKA (reference sequence). The CDR3 length is 13 residues. CDR3 sequence reads: CSARNLVALEQYF. CDR3 nucleotide sequence: TGCAGTGCTAGAAACCTAGTGGCTCTCGAGCAGTACTTC.

The chain has TRBV5-8 and TRBJ2-3; the D is unclear. Trimming removed 2 bases at V and 6 bases at J, with 10 bases between. CDR3 length: 13 amino acids. In germline, CDR1 is SGHTS, CDR2 YDEGEE. The CDR3 region is CASSFYVSDTQYF. CDR3 DNA sequence: TGTGCCAGCAGCTTCTACGTGTCGGATACGCAGTATTTT.

This chain links TRBV7-9 with TRBJ2-5; D gene unclear. The germline V gene encodes CDR1 SEHNR and CDR2 FQNEAQ (reference sequence). Deletions cut 1 base from V and 0 bases from J, with 6 bases between. CDR3 size: 14 residues. CDR3 in DNA: TGTGCCAGCAGCTTAGTGTCCAACCAAGAGACCCAGTACTTC. Its translation is CASSLVSNQETQYF.